Following are 32 T cell receptor beta chains from one sample sequenced in a study of beta chain features in type 1 diabetes. Of the isolated RNA, all was reverse transcribed, and so the sequenced material was expressed TCRB transcripts. Profiled with immunoSEQ multiplex PCR; TCRdb holds only in-frame clones, not every one. Seen here are about 450,000 clones, about 10% observed once, and the top ten hold approximately 0.05%. Input material: naive CD4+ T cells from blood. Receptors originate from a woman younger than 35 in good health.

The rearrangement links TRBV7-8 to TRBJ1-2; D remains ambiguous. This CDR3 region has 17 residues. V lost 4 bases, J lost 4 bases, and 22 bases lay in between. The V gene's germline CDR1 is SGHVS and CDR2 FQNEAQ. CDR3 protein: CASSSKSRREFSYGYTF. DNA of the CDR3: TGTGCCAGCAGCTCGAAGTCGCGACGGGAGTTCTCCTATGGCTACACCTTC.

There are a few counts of this clone. The chain couples TRBV7-2 to TRBJ2-5; the D gene is possibly TRBD1 (5 bases). The germline CDR1 and CDR2 sequences are SGHTA and FQGNSA. This CDR3 spans 15 amino acids. The V end was cut by 4 bases, the J end by 1 base, with 13 bases between. CDR3 nucleotides: TGTGCCAGCAGCTCGAAGGGGCAGATCCAAGAGACCCAGTACTTC. The encoded protein is CASSSKGQIQETQYF.

This clone occurred a few times. J is TRBJ1-5 and V is TRBV19; 9 bases line up with TRBD1. Trimming took 5 bases from V and 6 from J; bases not matched to a gene: 8. The CDR3 length is 15 residues. Germline CDR1 reads LNHDA; CDR2 reads SQIVND (reference sequence). CDR3: CASSHTGGVGQPQHF. DNA for the CDR3: TGTGCCAGTAGTCATACAGGGGGCGTCGGTCAGCCCCAGCATTTT.

This clone was observed a few times. DNA of the CDR3: TGCGCCAGCAGCCAAGATAGGCGGGCTTTCTTT. The encoded protein is CASSQDRRAFF. V is TRBV4-1 and J is TRBJ1-1; D is unresolved. The length of the CDR3 is 11 residues. Germline values: CDR1 MGHRA, CDR2 YSYEKL. Trimming stripped 0 bases from V and 11 bases from J, with 7 bases between.

This clone was counted a few times. The rearrangement joins TRBV9 to TRBJ1-1; 8 positions match TRBD1. Looked up from germline, CDR1 is SGDLS and CDR2 is YYNGEE. The trim removed 4 bases at V and 2 bases at J, leaving 10 bases unmatched. CDR3 length: 16 residues. CDR3 bases: TGTGCCAGCAGCCCTCGGACAGGGCATTACAACACTGAAGCTTTCTTT. Its translation is CASSPRTGHYNTEAFF.

The chain has TRBV5-1 and TRBJ2-5; 7 positions match TRBD1. The ends lost 9 bases at V and 3 bases at J; junction bases unmatched: 11. The germline V gene has CDR1 SGHRS and CDR2 YFSETQ. CDR3 length: 14 amino acids. The CDR3, as DNA: TGCGCCACCAAGGTAACCGACAGGGAAGAGACCCAGTACTTC. Protein sequence: CATKVTDREETQYF.

This rearrangement joins TRBV30 to TRBJ1-5; D not resolved. This CDR3 is 14 amino acids long. Germline CDR1 is GTSNPN and CDR2 is SVGIG (reference sequence). V was shortened by 0 bases and J by 0 bases, with 6 bases between the two germline ends. The CDR3 coding sequence is TGTGCCTGGAGTGTACAGTATAGCAATCAGCCCCAGCATTTT. Its translation: CAWSVQYSNQPQHF.

This chain links TRBV15 with TRBJ1-1; 9 bases match TRBD1. The CDR3 totals 15 residues. The junction had 9 bases not matched to a gene; V was cut back by 5 bases and J by 5 bases. Germline V gives CDR1 LNHNV, CDR2 YYDKDF (reference sequence). In DNA, the CDR3 is TGTGCCACCAGCCCAGGTACAGGGGGCTGGACTGAAGCTTTCTTT. The encoded protein is CATSPGTGGWTEAFF. Full variable domain (remainder filled in from reference TRBV15 and TRBJ1-1): DAMVIQNPRYQVTQFGKPVTLSCSQTLNHNVMYWYQQKSSQAPKLLFHYYDKDFNNEADTPDNFQSRRPNTSFCFLDIRSPGLGDTAMYLCATSPGTGGWTEAFFGQGTRLTVV.

The table lists this clone with a few counts. The CDR3 protein is CASSYSGVDEKLFF. Here the CDR3 DNA reads TGTGCCAGCAGTTACTCAGGAGTGGATGAAAAACTGTTTTTT. J is TRBJ1-4 and V is TRBV6-5; D is undetermined. Germline V gene lookup returns CDR1 MNHEY and CDR2 SVGAGI. The CDR3 runs 14 residues. The V end was cut by 0 bases, the J end by 6 bases, with 8 bases between.

The chain combines TRBV7-3 with TRBJ2-3; either TRBD1 or TRBD2 may fit D (5 bases each). This CDR3 comprises 15 residues. Germline CDR1 is SGHTA and CDR2 is FQGTGA. Deletions cut 0 bases from V and 3 bases from J, with 10 bases between. The CDR3 reads CASSLTRDGTDTQYF. In nucleotides, the CDR3 is TGTGCCAGCAGCTTAACTAGGGACGGAACAGATACGCAGTATTTT. The variable domain in full, with the rest retrieved from reference TRBV7-3 and TRBJ2-3, is GAGVSQTPSNKVTEKGKYVELRCDPISGHTALYWYRQSLGQGPEFLIYFQGTGAADDSGLPNDRFFAVRPEGSVSTLKIQRTERGDSAVYLCASSLTRDGTDTQYFGPGTRLTVL.

This clone was counted a few times. This chain links TRBV5-4 with TRBJ2-1, with a weak D call TRBD1 (6 bases). Trimming took off 6 bases at V and 6 bases at J, with 16 bases between the two ends. This CDR3 is 14 amino acids long. In germline, CDR1 is SGHNT, CDR2 YYREEE (reference sequence). The CDR3 bases are TGTGCCAGCATCCACCCAGGGGTGAGCAATGAGCAGTTCTTC. It codes for CASIHPGVSNEQFF.

The rearrangement joins TRBV30 to TRBJ2-1; no definite D call. The V end lost 0 bases, the J end lost 6 bases, and 6 bases lay between the germline ends. Germline-derived CDR1 and CDR2 are GTSNPN and SVGIG (reference sequence). This CDR3 is built from 12 residues. The CDR3 here is CAWSVLGNEQFF. The CDR3 coding sequence is TGTGCCTGGAGTGTACTCGGCAATGAGCAGTTCTTC.

This clone was counted a few times. The V gene is TRBV20-1, the J gene TRBJ1-2; the D is unclear. The CDR3 loop spans 11 amino acids. Germline V lookup: CDR1 DFQATT, CDR2 SNEGSKA (reference sequence). V was shortened by 6 bases and J by 7 bases, with 12 bases between the two germline ends. The CDR3 DNA reads TGCAGTGCGGCCTCACCCCGTGGCTACACCTTC. Its translation is CSAASPRGYTF.

This clone turned up a few times. The rearrangement uses TRBV18 and TRBJ2-2; D is ambiguous. V lost 4 bases to trimming and J lost 2 bases, with 11 bases between them. The CDR3 sequence is 15 residues long. Per the germline V gene, CDR1 is KGHSH and CDR2 is LQKENI. CDR3 nucleotides: TGTGCCAGCTCACTTTTCGACCCAAACACCGGGGAGCTGTTTTTT. Amino acids: CASSLFDPNTGELFF.

This clone was detected only a few times. The CDR3 loop is CASSLTGGSYEQYF. Here the CDR3 DNA reads TGTGCCAGCAGCTTAACAGGGGGGAGCTACGAGCAGTACTTC. This chain joins TRBV7-9 and TRBJ2-7; 8 nucleotides match TRBD1. The V gene end was trimmed by 2 bases and the J gene end by 3 bases; junction bases not matched to a gene: 3. The CDR3 extends over 14 amino acids. Germline V CDR1 and CDR2: SEHNR, FQNEAQ (reference sequence).

This clone was detected a few times. CDR3 nucleotide sequence: TGTGCCAGCAGCTTAGGGTCCGGGACGGTACAAGAGACCCAGTACTTC. Amino acids: CASSLGSGTVQETQYF. The gene calls are TRBV7-9 and TRBJ2-5; D possibly uses TRBD1 or TRBD2 (5 bases each). Germline V CDR1 and CDR2: SEHNR, FQNEAQ (reference sequence). The CDR3 length is 16 residues. The V and J ends lost 1 base and 2 bases respectively, with 14 bases between them.

The chain combines TRBV6-5 with TRBJ2-5; 10 positions agree with TRBD1. CDR1 is MNHEY, CDR2 SVGAGI, per germline. The CDR3 totals 15 residues. V lost 4 bases and J lost 6; bases outside the gene matches: 8. Here the CDR3 DNA reads TGTGCCAGCAGTTCGACGACAGGGGGCAGGAAGACCCAGTACTTC. Translated: CASSSTTGGRKTQYF.

CDR3: CAWRVGGPSETQYF. CDR3 DNA: TGTGCCTGGAGGGTAGGAGGGCCCTCGGAGACCCAGTACTTC. The chain links TRBV30 to TRBJ2-5, with D possibly matching TRBD2 (6 bases). The CDR3 totals 14 residues. With 3 bases removed from V and 5 bases from J, the gap between germline ends came to 16 bases. CDR1 GTSNPN and CDR2 SVGIG come from the germline V gene (reference sequence).

The CDR3: CATSRAGQKETQYF. The CDR3, as DNA: TGTGCCACCAGCAGAGCAGGGCAGAAAGAGACCCAGTACTTC. This chain connects TRBV15 to TRBJ2-5, with a tentative D call TRBD1 (5 bases). The germline V gene encodes CDR1 LNHNV and CDR2 YYDKDF (reference sequence). This CDR3 has 14 amino acids. V was clipped by 1 base and J by 3 bases, with 9 bases between them.

As regards this clone: The same CDR3 can be traced to other DNA sequences in this sample. The chain joins TRBV7-9 to TRBJ1-5; D unresolved. The CDR3 loop spans 14 amino acids. V dropped 1 base and J dropped 0 bases, with 4 bases sitting between them. Germline V gene data show CDR1 as SEHNR and CDR2 as FQNEAQ (reference sequence). The CDR3 DNA reads TGTGCCAGCAGCTTAGTCGGTAGCAATCAGCCCCAGCATTTT. This gives the protein CASSLVGSNQPQHF. The full variable domain, in which reference TRBV7-9 and TRBJ1-5 provide the parts outside the CDR3, is DTGVSQNPRHKITKRGQNVTFRCDPISEHNRLYWYRQTLGQGPEFLTYFQNEAQLEKSRLLSDRFSAERPKGSFSTLEIQRTEQGDSAMYLCASSLVGSNQPQHFGDGTRLSIL.

A few counts support this clone. This chain links TRBV4-3 with TRBJ2-6; maybe TRBD1 (5 bases). The V gene's germline CDR1 is LGHNA and CDR2 YSLEER. This CDR3 is built from 15 residues. Trimming cost V 3 bases and J 2 bases, with 8 bases left between them. The CDR3 DNA is TGCGCCAGCAGCCACCCAGGGACTGGGGCCAACGTCCTGACTTTC. It yields the protein CASSHPGTGANVLTF.

The chain carries TRBV29-1 and TRBJ2-5; tentative D call: TRBD2 (6 bases). TRBJ2-7 matches the DNA end more closely, so the J call is doubtful. Germline V gene sequence: CDR1 SQVTM, CDR2 ANQGSEA. The CDR3 loop spans 12 amino acids. The CDR3 DNA is TGCAGCGGGGGGAGGAACGGATACGAGCAGTACTTC. This sequence encodes CSGGRNGYEQYF.

This clone was detected a few times. The V call is TRBV25-1, the J call TRBJ1-1; 7 positions agree with TRBD1. Unmatched junction bases numbered 2, after V lost 1 base and J lost 0 bases. CDR1 MGHDK and CDR2 SYGVNS come from the germline V gene. This CDR3 spans 15 amino acids. The CDR3 is CASSEFRGVNTEAFF. In nucleotides, the CDR3 is TGTGCCAGCAGTGAATTCAGGGGGGTGAACACTGAAGCTTTCTTT.

This clone was recorded a few times. The chain links TRBV10-3 to TRBJ2-3; D is unresolved. V was cut by 5 bases and J by 0 bases, with 15 bases left in between. The CDR3 is made up of 16 amino acids. Germline V lookup: CDR1 ENHRY, CDR2 SYGVKD. CDR3 loop: CAISSSAGQSTDTQYF. The CDR3 coding sequence is TGTGCCATCAGTTCTTCGGCAGGCCAGAGCACAGATACGCAGTATTTT.

In its sample, this clone was seen a few times. This chain uses TRBV7-2 with TRBJ2-5; perhaps D is TRBD1 or TRBD2 (6 bases each). The germline CDR1 and CDR2 sequences are SGHTA and FQGNSA. The length of the CDR3 is 14 residues. The V and J ends lost 2 bases and 5 bases respectively, with 12 bases between them. CDR3: CASSLFGGRETQYF. The CDR3 bases are TGTGCCAGCAGCTTATTCGGGGGCAGGGAGACCCAGTACTTC.

This clone has just a few counts. The genes are TRBV14 and TRBJ2-7; no clear D. The CDR3 totals 13 residues. Germline CDR1 reads SGHDN; CDR2 reads FVKESK. Trimming shortened V by 2 bases and J by 1 base, and 6 bases separated the two germline ends. CDR3 sequence (DNA): TGTGCCAGCAGCCAAAAAGGGTCCTACGAGCAGTACTTC. The encoded protein is CASSQKGSYEQYF.

This clone was detected only a few times. The V and J genes are TRBV7-2 and TRBJ2-7; tentatively, D is TRBD1 or TRBD2 (5 bases each). V lost 1 base and J 2 bases, leaving 12 bases between the germline ends. The CDR3 totals 15 residues. Germline-derived CDR1 and CDR2 are SGHTA and FQGNSA. The CDR3 sequence is CASSLGGTGTYEQYF. CDR3 coding DNA: TGTGCCAGCAGCTTAGGTGGGACGGGGACCTACGAGCAGTACTTC.

The chain recombines TRBV30 with TRBJ2-3; 10 bases align to TRBD2. Trimming at V came to 2 bases and at J to 1 base, leaving 6 bases not matched to a gene. The CDR3 loop spans 16 amino acids. The germline CDR1 and CDR2 sequences are GTSNPN and SVGIG (reference sequence). This CDR3 is CAWSSGRARRTDTQYF. CDR3 coding DNA: TGTGCCTGGAGTAGCGGGAGGGCCCGTCGCACAGATACGCAGTATTTT.

This clone occurred a few times. The chain couples TRBV14 to TRBJ2-5, with 7 bases lining up with TRBD1. The CDR3 is made up of 15 amino acids. Germline trimming cut 0 bases from V and 10 bases from J; bases unmatched to any gene: 11. In germline, CDR1 is SGHDN, CDR2 FVKESK. The CDR3 loop reads CASSQDPGTAGGQYF. The CDR3 DNA reads TGTGCCAGCAGCCAAGACCCCGGGACAGCCGGTGGCCAGTACTTC.

This clone was seen more than once but under ten times. J is TRBJ1-2 and V is TRBV7-9; D not certain. Germline V gene data show CDR1 as SEHNR and CDR2 as FQNEAQ (reference sequence). The CDR3 covers 15 residues. Trimming took 1 base from V and 2 from J, leaving 11 bases between them. The CDR3 reads CASSLGAGANYGYTF. CDR3 coding DNA: TGTGCCAGCAGCTTAGGGGCAGGCGCCAACTATGGCTACACCTTC.

This clone came up a few times. The V gene is TRBV18, the J gene TRBJ2-7, with D unresolved. The CDR3 covers 15 residues. The germline V gene has CDR1 KGHSH and CDR2 LQKENI. The V end was cut by 3 bases, the J end by 2 bases, with 14 bases between. CDR3 sequence (DNA): TGTGCCAGCTCACCTTCGGTAGCTGTTACCTACGAGCAGTACTTC. It is translated as CASSPSVAVTYEQYF.

This clone occurred a few times. The same CDR3 is also encoded by other DNA sequences in this sample. This rearrangement joins TRBV7-9 to TRBJ2-3, with TRBD1 matching 8 bases. V trimming: 5 bases; J trimming: 1 base; junction bases outside the gene matches: 2. The CDR3 totals 14 residues. Looked up from germline, CDR1 is SEHNR and CDR2 is FQNEAQ (reference sequence). The CDR3 nucleotides are TGTGCCAGCAGCCCGGGACAGGGCACAGATACGCAGTATTTT. Encoded protein: CASSPGQGTDTQYF.